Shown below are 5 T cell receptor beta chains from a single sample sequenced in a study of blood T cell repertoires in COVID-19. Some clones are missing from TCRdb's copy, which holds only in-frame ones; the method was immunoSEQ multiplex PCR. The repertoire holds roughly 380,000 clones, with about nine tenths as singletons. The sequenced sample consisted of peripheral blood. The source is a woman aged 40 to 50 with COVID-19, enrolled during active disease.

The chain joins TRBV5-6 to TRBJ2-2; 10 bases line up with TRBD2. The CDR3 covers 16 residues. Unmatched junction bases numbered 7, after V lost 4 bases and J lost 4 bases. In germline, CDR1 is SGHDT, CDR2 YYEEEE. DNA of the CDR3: TGTGCCAGCAGCCCGAGCGGGGGGGCGGGCACCGGGGAGCTGTTTTTT. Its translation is CASSPSGGAGTGELFF.

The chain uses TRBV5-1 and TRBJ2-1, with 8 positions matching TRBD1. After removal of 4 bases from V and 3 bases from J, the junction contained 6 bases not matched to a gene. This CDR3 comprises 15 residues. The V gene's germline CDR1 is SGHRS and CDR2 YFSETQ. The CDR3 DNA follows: TGCGCCAGCAGCCGGACAGGGTCAGACTACAATGAGCAGTTCTTC. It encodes CASSRTGSDYNEQFF. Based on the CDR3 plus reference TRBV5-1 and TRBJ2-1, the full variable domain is KAGVTQTPRYLIKTRGQQVTLSCSPISGHRSVSWYQQTPGQGLQFLFEYFSETQRNKGNFPGRFSGRQFSNSRSEMNVSTLELGDSALYLCASSRTGSDYNEQFFGPGTRLTVL.

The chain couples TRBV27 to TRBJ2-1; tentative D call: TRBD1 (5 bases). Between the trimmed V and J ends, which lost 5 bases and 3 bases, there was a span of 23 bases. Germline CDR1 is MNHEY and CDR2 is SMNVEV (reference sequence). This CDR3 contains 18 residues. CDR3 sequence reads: CASSPSVQASNNYNEQFF. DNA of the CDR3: TGTGCCAGCAGTCCTTCGGTACAGGCCTCAAATAACTACAATGAGCAGTTCTTC.

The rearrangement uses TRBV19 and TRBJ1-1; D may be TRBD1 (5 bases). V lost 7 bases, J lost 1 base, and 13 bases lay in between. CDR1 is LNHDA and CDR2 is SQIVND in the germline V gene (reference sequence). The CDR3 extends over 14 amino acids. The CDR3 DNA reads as TGTGCCAGTACCCCGTGGCAGGGGAACACTGAAGCTTTCTTT. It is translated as CASTPWQGNTEAFF. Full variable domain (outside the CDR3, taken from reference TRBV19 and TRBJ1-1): DGGITQSPKYLFRKEGQNVTLSCEQNLNHDAMYWYRQDPGQGLRLIYYSQIVNDFQKGDIAEGYSVSREKKESFPLTVTSAQKNPTAFYLCASTPWQGNTEAFFGQGTRLTVV.

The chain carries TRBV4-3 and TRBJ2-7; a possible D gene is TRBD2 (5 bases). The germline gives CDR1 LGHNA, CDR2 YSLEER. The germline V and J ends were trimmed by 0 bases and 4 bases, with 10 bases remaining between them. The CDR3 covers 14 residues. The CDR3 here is CASSQEPRGYEQYF. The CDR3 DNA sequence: TGCGCCAGCAGCCAAGAACCCCGGGGTTACGAGCAGTACTTC.